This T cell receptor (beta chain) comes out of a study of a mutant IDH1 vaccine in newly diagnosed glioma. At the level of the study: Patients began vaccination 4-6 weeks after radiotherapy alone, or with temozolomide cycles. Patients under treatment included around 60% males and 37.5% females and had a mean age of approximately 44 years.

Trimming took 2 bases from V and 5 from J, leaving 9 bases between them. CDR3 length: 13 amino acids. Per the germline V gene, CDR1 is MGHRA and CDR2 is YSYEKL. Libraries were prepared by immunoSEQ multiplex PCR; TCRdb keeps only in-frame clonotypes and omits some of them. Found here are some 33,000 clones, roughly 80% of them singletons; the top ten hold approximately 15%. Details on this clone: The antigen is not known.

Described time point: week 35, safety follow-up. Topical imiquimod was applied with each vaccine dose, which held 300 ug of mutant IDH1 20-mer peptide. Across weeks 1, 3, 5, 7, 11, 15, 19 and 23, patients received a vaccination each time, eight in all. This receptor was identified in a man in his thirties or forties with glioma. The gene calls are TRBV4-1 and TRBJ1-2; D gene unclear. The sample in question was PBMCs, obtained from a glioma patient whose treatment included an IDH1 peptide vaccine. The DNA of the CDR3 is TGCGCCAGCAGCCAAACTGATAAGTATGGCTACACCTTC. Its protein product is CASSQTDKYGYTF.